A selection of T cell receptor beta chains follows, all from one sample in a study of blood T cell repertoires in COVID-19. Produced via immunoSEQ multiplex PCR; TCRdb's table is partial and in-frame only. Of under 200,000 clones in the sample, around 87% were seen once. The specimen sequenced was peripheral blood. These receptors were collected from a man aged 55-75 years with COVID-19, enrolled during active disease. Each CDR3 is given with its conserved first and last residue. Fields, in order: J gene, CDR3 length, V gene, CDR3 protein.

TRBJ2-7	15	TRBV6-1	CASSEDQLAVNEQYF
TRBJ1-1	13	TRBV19	CASSRESWTEAFF
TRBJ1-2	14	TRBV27	CASRPQLGHYGYTF
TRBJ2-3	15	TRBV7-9	CASRPPPGGADTQYF
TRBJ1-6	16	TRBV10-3	CAISESMGGPDSPLHF
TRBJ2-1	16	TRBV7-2	CASSPSADPSYNEQFF
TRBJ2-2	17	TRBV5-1	CASSLTVTGTNTGELFF
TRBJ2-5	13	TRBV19	CASAGQGQETQYF
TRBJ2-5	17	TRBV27	CASSLRGQGRFQETQYF
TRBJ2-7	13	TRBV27	CASGSGLTYEQYF
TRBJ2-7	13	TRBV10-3	CAISDEATYEQYF
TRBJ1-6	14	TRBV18	CASSERDRVSPLHF
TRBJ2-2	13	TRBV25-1	CASGRALAGELFF
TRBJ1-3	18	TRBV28	CASSFGTGKPSSGNTIYF
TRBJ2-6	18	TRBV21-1	CASSNRDRGHCGANVLTF
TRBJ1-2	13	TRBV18	CASSPPLGYGYTF
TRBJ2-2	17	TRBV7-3	CASSLLGLAAGTGELFF
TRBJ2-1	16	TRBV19	CASSSFRDWSYNEQFF
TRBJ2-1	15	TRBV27	CASSIPGTRGNEQFF
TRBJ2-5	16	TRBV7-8	CASSLDIRGRGETQYF
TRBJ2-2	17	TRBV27	CASSLSIYGGNTGELFF
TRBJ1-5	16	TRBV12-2	CASRSSARGLDQPQHF
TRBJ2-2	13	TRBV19	CASNSLNTGELFF
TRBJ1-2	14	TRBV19	CASSIVDGRAGYTF
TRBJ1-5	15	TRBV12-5	CASGLGRTPNQPQHF
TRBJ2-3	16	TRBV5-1	CASSSNGGLSTDTQYF
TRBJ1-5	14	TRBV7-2	CASSLGQLNQPQHF
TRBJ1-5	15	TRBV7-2	CASSHLWTAGSPQHF
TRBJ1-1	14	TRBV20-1	CSASLDRTDTEAFF
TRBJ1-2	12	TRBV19	CASRGSPYGYTF
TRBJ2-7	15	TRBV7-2	CASSPRPGQTYEQYF
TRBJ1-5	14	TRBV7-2	CASSLGQANQPQHF
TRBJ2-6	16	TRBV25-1	CASSEWSSPGANVLTF
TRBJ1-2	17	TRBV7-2	CASSPAITTGLVNGYTF
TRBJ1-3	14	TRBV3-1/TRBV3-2	CASSQANTGNTIYF
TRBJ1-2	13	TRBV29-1	CSTRTGGLYGYTF
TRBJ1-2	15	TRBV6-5	CASSAWQSTNYGYTF